A selection of T cell receptor beta chains follows, all from one sample in a study of cytomegalovirus exposure and HLA in healthy donors. Produced via immunoSEQ multiplex PCR; TCRdb's table is partial and in-frame only. The sample lists 200,000 or so clones, approximately 80% occurring once. Source material: PBMCs. The receptors were sampled from a woman under 30 in good health and CMV-seropositive. The CDR3 runs from the conserved cysteine through the conserved F or W. A D gene is named only where the DNA matches it firmly. Not every row has a clone size; where given, it reads once, few, many or a size class.

-	TRBV5-1	once	TRBJ2-2	CASSVAGYNPGELFF	TGCGCCAGCAGCGTGGCAGGGTACAACCCCGGGGAGCTGTTTTTT
TRBD2	TRBV10-2	-	TRBJ2-3	CASIRGGVPDTQYF	TGCGCCAGCATCCGGGGGGGGGTTCCGGATACGCAGTATTTT
-	TRBV9	-	TRBJ1-1	CASSAHSIGGSPKNTEAFF	TGTGCCAGCAGCGCTCACTCAATCGGCGGCTCACCCAAGAACACTGAAGCTTTCTTT
-	TRBV28	-	TRBJ1-5	CASSLDSAGWEPQHF	TGTGCCAGCAGTTTAGATTCGGCAGGGTGGGAGCCCCAGCATTTT
-	TRBV7-9	few	TRBJ1-4	CASSPPNLLGTTNEKLFF	TGTGCCAGCAGCCCACCAAACCTCCTCGGGACAACTAATGAAAAACTGTTTTTT
-	TRBV9	-	TRBJ1-1	CASSVGAGWSEAFF	TGTGCCAGCAGCGTAGGGGCAGGGTGGTCTGAAGCTTTCTTT
-	TRBV5-6	-	TRBJ1-2	CASSLLGGSGFGYTF	TGTGCCAGCAGCTTGTTAGGCGGGTCAGGATTTGGCTACACCTTC
TRBD1	TRBV5-4	once	TRBJ1-2	CASSRNRGQGGGYTF	TGCGCCAGCAGCCGAAATAGGGGACAGGGTGGTGGCTACACCTTC
-	TRBV4-2	-	TRBJ1-6	CASSQEGGVNSPLHF	TGTGCCAGCAGCCAAGAGGGAGGGGTGAATTCACCCCTCCACTTT
TRBD1	TRBV5-6	-	TRBJ2-2	CASSSTSGGQGGELFF	TGTGCCAGCAGCTCAACTTCAGGGGGCCAAGGAGGGGAGCTGTTTTTT
-	TRBV19	-	TRBJ2-2	CASQPGGYNTGELFF	TGTGCCAGTCAACCGGGGGGCTATAACACCGGGGAGCTGTTTTTT
-	TRBV9	-	TRBJ1-4	CATIKPLLVNEKLFF	TGTGCCACCATTAAGCCCCTGCTGGTTAATGAAAAACTGTTTTTT
-	TRBV11-3	once	TRBJ2-1	CASSFAGASYNEQFF	TGTGCCAGCAGCTTTGCCGGTGCCTCCTACAATGAGCAGTTCTTC
-	TRBV7-2	few	TRBJ2-1	CASSSGLVNEQFF	TGTGCCAGCAGCTCGGGACTCGTAAATGAGCAGTTCTTC
-	TRBV11-2	-	TRBJ1-5	CASSLSGGGRPQHF	TGTGCCAGCAGCTTAAGTGGGGGAGGGCGGCCCCAGCATTTT
TRBD1	TRBV5-1	few	TRBJ2-1	CASSSGQGAFYEQFF	TGCGCCAGCAGCTCGGGACAGGGGGCTTTTTATGAGCAGTTCTTC
TRBD1	TRBV7-2	once	TRBJ2-1	CASSPDVTGFMNDEQFF	TGTGCCAGCAGCCCGGATGTGACAGGGTTCATGAACGATGAGCAGTTCTTC
-	TRBV7-2	-	TRBJ1-2	CASSLSPGSLFVYTF	TGTGCCAGCAGCTTAAGCCCGGGATCCCTTTTCGTCTACACCTTC
TRBD2	TRBV27	-	TRBJ2-1	CASSLLAGGASSYNEQFF	TGTGCCAGCAGTTTATTAGCGGGGGGAGCTAGCTCCTACAATGAGCAGTTCTTC
-	TRBV7-8	-	TRBJ2-2	CASSLGGGSSTGELFF	TGTGCCAGCAGCTTAGGAGGTGGGAGCTCCACCGGGGAGCTGTTTTTT